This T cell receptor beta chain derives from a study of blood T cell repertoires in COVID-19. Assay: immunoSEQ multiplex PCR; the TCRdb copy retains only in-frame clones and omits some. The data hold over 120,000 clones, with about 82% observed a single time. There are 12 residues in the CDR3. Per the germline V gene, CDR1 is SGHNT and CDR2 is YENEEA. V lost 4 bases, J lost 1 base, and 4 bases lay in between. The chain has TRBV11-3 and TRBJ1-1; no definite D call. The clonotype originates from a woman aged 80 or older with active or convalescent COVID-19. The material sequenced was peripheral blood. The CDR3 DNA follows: TGTGCCAGCAGCTCTAGGAACACTGAAGCTTTCTTT. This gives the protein CASSSRNTEAFF. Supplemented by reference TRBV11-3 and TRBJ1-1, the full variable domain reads EAGVVQSPRYKIIEKKQPVAFWCNPISGHNTLYWYLQNLGQGPELLIRYENEEAVDDSQLPKDRFSAERLKGVDSTLKIQPAELGDSAVYLCASSSRNTEAFFGQGTRLTVV.